Below are 15 T cell receptor beta chains sequenced from a single sample in a study of neurological immune-mediated disorders. Each CDR3 protein gets one entry after TCRdb re-called the 5' RACE reads with MiXCR. The sample includes fewer than 85,000 distinct CDR3 sequences, about 5% of them seen just once. The sample consisted of PBMCs. Receptors originate from a woman in her twenties or thirties with multiple sclerosis.

This clonotype showed up many times. The chain links TRBV20-1 to TRBJ2-3, with 10 nucleotides matching TRBD1. CDR3 length: 15 residues. The germline CDR1 and CDR2 sequences are DFQATT and SNEGSKA (reference sequence). The V and J ends lost 6 bases and 3 bases, in that order; junction bases with no gene match: 9. The CDR3 reads CSATKDRGRTDTQYF. The CDR3 DNA sequence: TGCAGTGCCACGAAGGACAGGGGGAGGACAGATACGCAGTATTTT.

This clonotype was seen ten or more times. The genes are TRBV29-1 and TRBJ1-2; 11 bases are shared with TRBD1. CDR1 SQVTM and CDR2 ANQGSEA come from the germline V gene. Unmatched junction bases numbered 4, after V lost 0 bases and J lost 4 bases. The CDR3 totals 15 residues. The CDR3 loop reads CSVEERDRGFYGYTF. Here the CDR3 DNA reads TGCAGCGTTGAAGAACGGGACAGGGGGTTCTATGGCTACACCTTC.

This clonotype was seen at least ten times. For the CDR3, the DNA is TGCAGTGCCAAACGCCGGGACACCCAGATGACTGAAGCTTTCTTT. As protein: CSAKRRDTQMTEAFF. The chain is built from TRBV20-1 and TRBJ1-1, with D possibly TRBD1 on 6 matching bases. Trimming removed 6 bases from V and 5 bases from J, with 22 bases in between. This CDR3 spans 15 amino acids. Looked up from germline, CDR1 is DFQATT and CDR2 is SNEGSKA (reference sequence).

A few counts support this clonotype. The chain has TRBV5-6 and TRBJ2-1; TRBD2 is a possible D gene (5 bases). V shed 4 bases and J shed 6 bases, with 17 bases lying between them. The CDR3 is 15 amino acids. CDR1 and CDR2 (germline): SGHDT, YYEEEE. The CDR3 spells CASSRLSGSLNEQFF. The CDR3 DNA follows: TGTGCCAGCAGCCGCCTAAGCGGTAGTCTCAATGAGCAGTTCTTC.

This clonotype appeared a few times. The chain links TRBV5-1 to TRBJ2-3; no clear D. CDR1 and CDR2 (germline): SGHRS, YFSETQ. The CDR3 covers 16 residues. V lost 4 bases to trimming and J lost 0 bases, with 15 bases between them. Here the CDR3 DNA reads TGCGCCAGCAGCCCCCCTGGTTTTTCTAGCACAGATACGCAGTATTTT. Translation: CASSPPGFSSTDTQYF.

This clonotype appeared many times. This chain uses TRBV9 with TRBJ2-3; 7 bases are shared with TRBD2. The CDR3 contains 16 residues. V shed 1 base and J 7 bases; nucleotides not matched to a gene: 12. Per the germline V gene, CDR1 is SGDLS and CDR2 is YYNGEE. The CDR3 DNA sequence: TGTGCCAGCAGCGTAAACCCAGGCGGGGGAGCGAATACGCAGTATTTT. Translation gives CASSVNPGGGANTQYF.

Ten or more counts support this clonotype. The V gene is TRBV20-1, the J gene TRBJ2-1; 7 bases align to TRBD2. Losses at the gene ends were 0 bases for V and 7 bases for J; bases not matched to a gene: 9. The CDR3 loop spans 15 amino acids. CDR1 is DFQATT, CDR2 SNEGSKA, per germline (reference sequence). The CDR3 spells CSARERESPLNEQFF. CDR3 nucleotides: TGCAGTGCTAGAGAGCGGGAGAGCCCGTTAAATGAGCAGTTCTTC.

This clonotype was detected a few times. This CDR3 is CASSLEGRVTQPQHF. The CDR3 nucleotides read TGCGCCAGCAGCTTGGAGGGACGGGTCACTCAGCCCCAGCATTTT. The gene calls are TRBV5-1 and TRBJ1-5, with a weak D call TRBD1 (5 bases). V lost 0 bases, J lost 6 bases, and 13 bases lay in between. The CDR3 is made up of 15 amino acids. Germline values: CDR1 SGHRS, CDR2 YFSETQ. The full variable domain, completed using reference TRBV5-1 and TRBJ1-5, is KAGVTQTPRYLIKTRGQQVTLSCSPISGHRSVSWYQQTPGQGLQFLFEYFSETQRNKGNFPGRFSGRQFSNSRSEMNVSTLELGDSALYLCASSLEGRVTQPQHFGDGTRLSIL.

This clonotype was counted only a few times. The V call is TRBV7-2, the J call TRBJ2-5, with D perhaps TRBD1 or TRBD2 (5 bases each). Germline assignment: CDR1 SGHTA and CDR2 FQGNSA. The germline V and J ends were trimmed by 0 bases and 5 bases, with 16 bases remaining between them. The CDR3 is made up of 16 amino acids. CDR3 DNA: TGTGCCAGCAGCTTAGCGCTGCGTCTAGCAGGGGAGACCCAGTACTTC. Its translation: CASSLALRLAGETQYF.

This clonotype was counted at least ten times. The chain carries TRBV5-1 and TRBJ2-1, with 7 bases aligning to TRBD1. Germline CDR1 SGHRS, CDR2 YFSETQ. The V gene end was trimmed by 4 bases and the J gene end by 2 bases; junction bases not matched to a gene: 9. The CDR3 length is 16 residues. The CDR3 protein is CASSQGTVGAYNEQFF. Here the CDR3 DNA reads TGCGCCAGCAGCCAGGGGACAGTCGGGGCCTACAATGAGCAGTTCTTC.

This clonotype was recorded many times. The chain uses TRBV27 and TRBJ2-7; D unclear. The germline V gene has CDR1 MNHEY and CDR2 SMNVEV (reference sequence). The CDR3 is 12 residues long. Trimming took off 8 bases at V and 2 bases at J, with 10 bases between the two ends. The CDR3 nucleotides read TGTGCCAGCGGACCAACCCCCTACGAGCAGTACTTC. Its protein product is CASGPTPYEQYF.

This clonotype was seen many times. V usage is TRBV5-5 and J usage is TRBJ2-2; 8 nucleotides line up with TRBD2. CDR1 is SGHKS and CDR2 is YYEKEE in the germline V gene (reference sequence). J gave up 4 bases and V 4 bases, and 9 bases lay outside the gene matches. The CDR3 has 16 residues. The CDR3 region has the DNA TGTGCCAGCAGCCCAGAGACTAGCGCTATCACCGGGGAGCTGTTTTTT. This codes for CASSPETSAITGELFF.

The genes are TRBV9 and TRBJ2-1; D perhaps matches TRBD2 (6 bases). V gave up 7 bases and J gave up 6 bases, with 20 bases separating them. This CDR3 is 15 amino acids long. Looked up from germline, CDR1 is SGDLS and CDR2 is YYNGEE. The CDR3 loop is CASSRRETAINEQFF. The CDR3 DNA reads as TGTGCCAGCTCAAGGAGGGAAACTGCGATCAATGAGCAGTTCTTC.

There are many counts of this clonotype. The CDR3 sequence is CASSQVGQGAGYGYTF. The DNA of the CDR3 is TGCGCCAGCAGCCAAGTGGGACAGGGGGCAGGGTATGGCTACACCTTC. The chain joins TRBV4-1 to TRBJ1-2, with TRBD1 matching 12 bases. In germline, CDR1 is MGHRA, CDR2 YSYEKL. Trimming took 1 base from V and 5 from J; bases not matched to a gene: 5. The CDR3 has 16 amino acids.

V is TRBV20-1 and J is TRBJ1-6, with a tentative D call TRBD1 (5 bases). V lost 1 base to trimming and J lost 6 bases, with 10 bases between them. Germline V CDR1 and CDR2: DFQATT, SNEGSKA (reference sequence). The CDR3 spans 14 residues. CDR3 bases: TGCAGTGCTAGAGTTTCGGGGGGTAATTCACCCCTCCACTTT. Translated: CSARVSGGNSPLHF.